These T cell receptor beta chains were read from a single sample in a study of blood T cell repertoires in COVID-19. Using immunoSEQ multiplex PCR, the repertoire was profiled, and TCRdb retains in-frame clones only, with some absent. The sample holds around 87,000 clones, around four fifths seen once. Material for sequencing was peripheral blood. Receptors originate from a human donor in a cohort sampled during active COVID-19. Both conserved end residues are part of each CDR3. The D gene is left open where the match is weak. A clone size is listed for some rows: how often the clone was seen (once, few, many), or a class if it is expanded.

d_call,j_call,clone_size,v_call,cdr3_aa,cdr3_nt
-,TRBJ1-1,-,TRBV6-5,CASRARESLWTEAFF,TGTGCCAGCAGAGCCCGGGAGAGCCTTTGGACTGAAGCTTTCTTT
TRBD1,TRBJ2-3,-,TRBV2,CASRGTAQNTQYF,TGTGCCAGCAGGGGGACAGCCCAGAATACGCAGTATTTT
-,TRBJ1-6,-,TRBV7-3,CASSSDSNNSPLHF,TGTGCCAGCAGCTCCGACAGTAATAATTCACCCCTCCACTTT
-,TRBJ1-2,-,TRBV27,CASSLKPGGNYGYTF,TGTGCCAGCAGTTTGAAGCCGGGGGGAAACTATGGCTACACCTTC
TRBD1,TRBJ1-2,-,TRBV19,CASRRAGGFYGYTF,TGTGCCAGTCGGCGGGCAGGGGGCTTCTATGGCTACACCTTC
-,TRBJ2-7,-,TRBV5-6,CASSLWKGVFGAEQYF,TGTGCCAGCAGCTTGTGGAAGGGGGTTTTTGGGGCCGAGCAGTACTTC
-,TRBJ2-5,once,TRBV5-1,CASSLAMGTGMETQYF,TGCGCCAGCAGCTTGGCCATGGGCACAGGGATGGAGACCCAGTACTTC
-,TRBJ1-3,-,TRBV18,CASHRGGGNTIYF,TGTGCCAGCCACCGGGGAGGTGGAAACACCATATATTTT
-,TRBJ1-1,-,TRBV5-6,CASSFKAGARTEAFF,TGTGCCAGCAGCTTTAAGGCGGGGGCGCGGACTGAAGCTTTCTTT
-,TRBJ2-2,-,TRBV4-2,CASREGGTGELFF,TGTGCCAGCAGGGAGGGAGGAACCGGGGAGCTGTTTTTT
TRBD2,TRBJ2-5,once,TRBV12-5,CASGPSGQETQYF,TGTGCTAGTGGTCCTAGCGGCCAAGAGACCCAGTACTTC
-,TRBJ1-4,-,TRBV28,CASSPSTGQNEKLFF,TGTGCCAGCAGTCCTTCGACAGGTCAAAATGAAAAACTGTTTTTT
TRBD1,TRBJ1-2,-,TRBV6-5,CASRQGAAGYTF,TGTGCCAGCAGGCAGGGGGCGGCTGGCTACACCTTC
TRBD1,TRBJ2-7,few,TRBV11-2,CASSNVGTGGRSEQYF,TGTGCCAGCAGCAACGTCGGGACAGGGGGACGTTCCGAGCAGTACTTC
-,TRBJ2-5,many,TRBV2,CASRRTEQETQYF,TGTGCCAGCAGACGGACAGAACAAGAGACCCAGTACTTC
TRBD1,TRBJ1-6,few,TRBV10-3,CATRGTGRESPLHF,TGTGCCACCCGAGGGACAGGAAGAGAATCACCCCTCCACTTT
TRBD2,TRBJ2-5,-,TRBV14,CASSPGGVYLTQYF,TGTGCCAGCAGCCCCGGGGGGGTCTATTTGACCCAGTACTTC
-,TRBJ1-1,few,TRBV6-4,CASNRRKDTEAFF,TGTGCCAGCAACCGGAGGAAGGACACTGAAGCTTTCTTT
-,TRBJ2-3,few,TRBV7-2,CASSLVASSTDTQYF,TGTGCCAGCAGCTTAGTAGCGTCTAGCACAGATACGCAGTATTTT
-,TRBJ1-1,once,TRBV11-2,CASSLEGINTEAFF,TGTGCCAGCAGCTTGGAGGGGATCAACACTGAAGCTTTCTTT
-,TRBJ1-3,many,TRBV5-1,CASRRQSGSGNTIYF,TGCGCCAGCAGACGACAGTCGGGCTCTGGAAACACCATATATTTT